This TCR beta chain was profiled in a study of CD8 T cells in Susac syndrome. Study results and caveats: As the study acknowledged, the number of individuals in its TCR sequencing and HLA analysis was relatively small.

Trimming took 4 bases from V and 1 from J; bases not matched to a gene: 3. Looked up from germline, CDR1 is KGHSH and CDR2 is LQKENI. This CDR3 is built from 14 residues. Regarding this clonotype: Its antigen is undetermined.

In blood CD8+ and CD4+ T cells, TCR beta underwent sequencing. Negative isolation yielded CD4+ and CD8+ T cells, and FACS enriched TEMRA cells. RNA amounts of 0.5 to 1 ug underwent reverse transcription with random hexamers. Amplification of TCR beta CDR3 spanned 54 Vbeta and 13 Jbeta via immunoSEQ multiplex PCR. TCRdb re-analysed the immunoSEQ multiplex PCR reads in MiXCR, keeping a single row per CDR3 protein. The sample has just under 150,000 distinct CDR3 sequences; roughly 94% are singletons. The receptor comes from a human donor in good health. Material: CD4+ T cells from PBMCs. The V gene is TRBV18, the J gene TRBJ2-5, with TRBD1 identical over 7 bases. CDR3 sequence (DNA): TGTGCCAGCTCACACAGGGGTAGCCAAGAGACCCAGTACTTC. This sequence encodes CASSHRGSQETQYF.